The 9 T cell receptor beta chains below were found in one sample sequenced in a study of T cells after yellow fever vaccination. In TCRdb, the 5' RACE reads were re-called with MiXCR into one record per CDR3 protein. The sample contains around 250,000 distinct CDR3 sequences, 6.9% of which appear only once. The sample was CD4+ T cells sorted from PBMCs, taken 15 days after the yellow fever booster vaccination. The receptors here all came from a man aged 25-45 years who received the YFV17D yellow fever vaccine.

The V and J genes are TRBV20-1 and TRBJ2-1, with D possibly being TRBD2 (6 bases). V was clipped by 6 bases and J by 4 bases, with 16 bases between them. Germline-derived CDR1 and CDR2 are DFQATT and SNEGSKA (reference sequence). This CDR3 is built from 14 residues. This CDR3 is CSAQALARYNEQFF. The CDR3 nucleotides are TGCAGTGCCCAGGCACTAGCTAGGTACAATGAGCAGTTCTTC.

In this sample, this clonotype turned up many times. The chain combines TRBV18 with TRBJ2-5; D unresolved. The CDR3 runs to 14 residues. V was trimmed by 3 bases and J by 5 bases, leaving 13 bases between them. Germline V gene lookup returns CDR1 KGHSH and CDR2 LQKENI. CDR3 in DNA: TGTGCCAGCTCACCTAATTTCGGATCGGAGACCCAGTACTTC. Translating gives CASSPNFGSETQYF.

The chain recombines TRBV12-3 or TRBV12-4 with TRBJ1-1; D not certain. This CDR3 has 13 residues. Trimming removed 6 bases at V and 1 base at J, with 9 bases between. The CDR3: CASSIFRNTEAFF. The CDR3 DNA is TGTGCCAGCAGCATTTTTAGGAACACTGAAGCTTTCTTT.

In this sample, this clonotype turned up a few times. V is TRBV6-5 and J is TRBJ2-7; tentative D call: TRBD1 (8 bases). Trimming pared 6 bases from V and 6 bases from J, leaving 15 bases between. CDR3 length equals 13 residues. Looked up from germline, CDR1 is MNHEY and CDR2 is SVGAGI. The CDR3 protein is CASRQTGGGEQYF. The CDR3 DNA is TGTGCCAGCAGACAAACAGGGGGGGGCGAGCAGTACTTC.

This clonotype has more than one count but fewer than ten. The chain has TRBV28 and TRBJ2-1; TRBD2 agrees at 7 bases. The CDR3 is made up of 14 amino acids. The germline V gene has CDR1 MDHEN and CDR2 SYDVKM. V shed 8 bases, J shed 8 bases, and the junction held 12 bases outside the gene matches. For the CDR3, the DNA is TGTGCCAGCGACTCCGGAGCGGGATTTCATGAGCAGTTCTTC. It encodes CASDSGAGFHEQFF. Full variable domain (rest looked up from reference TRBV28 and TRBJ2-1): DVKVTQSSRYLVKRTGEKVFLECVQDMDHENMFWYRQDPGLGLRLIYFSYDVKMKEKGDIPEGYSVSREKKERFSLILESASTNQTSMYLCASDSGAGFHEQFFGPGTRLTVL.

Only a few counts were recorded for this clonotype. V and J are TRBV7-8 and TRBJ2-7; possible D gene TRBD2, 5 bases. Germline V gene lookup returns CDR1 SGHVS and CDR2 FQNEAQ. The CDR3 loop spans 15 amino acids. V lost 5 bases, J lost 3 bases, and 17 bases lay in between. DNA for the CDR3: TGTGCCAGCAGCCCCAGGACTGAGGGCCGCTACGAGCAGTACTTC. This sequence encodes CASSPRTEGRYEQYF.

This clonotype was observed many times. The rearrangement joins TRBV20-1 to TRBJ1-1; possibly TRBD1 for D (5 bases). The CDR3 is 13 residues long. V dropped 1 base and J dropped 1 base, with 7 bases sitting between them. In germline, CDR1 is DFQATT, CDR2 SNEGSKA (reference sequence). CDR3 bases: TGCAGTGCTAGAGTTGGGGGGAACACTGAAGCTTTCTTT. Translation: CSARVGGNTEAFF.

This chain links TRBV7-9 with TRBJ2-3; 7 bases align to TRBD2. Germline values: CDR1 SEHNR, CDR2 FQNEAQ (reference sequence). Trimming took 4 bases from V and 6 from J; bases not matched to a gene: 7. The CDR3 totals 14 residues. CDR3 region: CASSSAGGLDTQYF. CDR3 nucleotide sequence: TGTGCCAGCAGCTCAGCCGGGGGGTTGGATACGCAGTATTTT.

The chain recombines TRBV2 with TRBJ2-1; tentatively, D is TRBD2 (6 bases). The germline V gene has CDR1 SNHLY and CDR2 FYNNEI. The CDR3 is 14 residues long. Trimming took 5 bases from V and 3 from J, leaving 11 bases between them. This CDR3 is CASSSSARYNEQFF. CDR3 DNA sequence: TGTGCCAGCAGTTCTAGCGCGCGCTACAATGAGCAGTTCTTC.